This is a list of T cell receptor beta chains from one sample in a study of T cell responses to AZD1222 COVID-19 vaccine. Profiling relied on immunoSEQ multiplex PCR, and the TCRdb table lists in-frame clones only, not all of them. The table lists over 150,000 clones, 90% of them singletons. The sequencing here drew on peripheral blood, taken on day 0 of AZD1222 vaccination. Receptors originate from an adult in good health. Each CDR3 is given with its conserved first and last residue. The D gene is left open where the match is weak. The listing skips clone size in some rows; elsewhere it reads once, few, many or a size class.

d_gene	v_gene	abundance	j_gene	CDR3nt	CDR3aa
TRBD1	TRBV18	few	TRBJ2-2	TGTGCCAGCTCATCCGGACAGGGGGCTACCGGGGAGCTGTTTTTT	CASSSGQGATGELFF
.	TRBV30	.	TRBJ2-7	TGTGCCTGGAGTGTGAACCGAGCCGTTTACGAGCAGTACTTC	CAWSVNRAVYEQYF
.	TRBV28	.	TRBJ1-2	TGTGCCAGCAGCCCACGCGACCCCTTCGCGATCAAGACGGTTAACTATGGCTACACCTTC	CASSPRDPFAIKTVNYGYTF
.	TRBV6-6	.	TRBJ2-7	TGTGCCAGCAGTTACTTACAGGGCTACGAGCAGTACTTC	CASSYLQGYEQYF
TRBD1	TRBV29-1	.	TRBJ1-1	TGCAGCCTAGGACAGGGAGGCACTGAAGCTTTCTTT	CSLGQGGTEAFF
TRBD1	TRBV7-2	.	TRBJ1-4	TGTGCCAGCAGCTTGGGGGGACAGCCCTCTGAAAAACTGTTTTTT	CASSLGGQPSEKLFF
TRBD1	TRBV5-3	.	TRBJ1-5	TGTGCCAGAAGCGGGACAGAGTACAATCAGCCCCAGCATTTT	CARSGTEYNQPQHF
.	TRBV7-2	once	TRBJ1-6	TGTGCCAGCAGCCCCCGAGGATTAGCCTATAATTCACCCCTCCACTTT	CASSPRGLAYNSPLHF
.	TRBV7-8	.	TRBJ1-1	TGTGCCAGCAGCTTAGGGGAGAACACTGAAGCTTTCTTT	CASSLGENTEAFF
.	TRBV4-2	.	TRBJ1-6	TGTGCCAGCAGCCAAGAGGGCAGGGGACCCTATAATTCACCCCTCCACTTT	CASSQEGRGPYNSPLHF
.	TRBV11-2	.	TRBJ1-6	TGTGCCAGCACCAGGAGGGCCTGGGACTATTCACCCCTCCACTTT	CASTRRAWDYSPLHF
.	TRBV10-3	once	TRBJ1-5	TGTGCCATCAGTGAGGGACTAGGGAGCAATCAGCCCCAGCATTTT	CAISEGLGSNQPQHF
TRBD2	TRBV5-1	.	TRBJ2-5	TGCGCCAGCAGCGGACTAGCGGGGGCCCCACAAGAGACCCAGTACTTC	CASSGLAGAPQETQYF
.	TRBV6-5	.	TRBJ1-6	TGTGCCAGCAGCTATATATCAGATTCACCCCTCCACTTT	CASSYISDSPLHF
.	TRBV5-1	.	TRBJ2-7	TGCGCCAGCAGCTTGGCGGGGGAGGAGCAGTACTTC	CASSLAGEEQYF
.	TRBV15	.	TRBJ1-6	TGTGCCACCAGTGCGGTGGGGGGAAATTCACCCCTCCACTTT	CATSAVGGNSPLHF
.	TRBV20-1	.	TRBJ1-5	TGCAGTGCTAGTATGACAGAGAATCAGCCCCAGCATTTT	CSASMTENQPQHF
.	TRBV28	.	TRBJ1-4	TGTGCCAGCAGTTTCGGAGGGGCAAATGAAAAACTGTTTTTT	CASSFGGANEKLFF
.	TRBV5-1	.	TRBJ2-3	TGCGCCAGCAGCTTGCATGAGCGGTCCGCCGCCCCACCGAGCACAGATACGCAGTATTTT	CASSLHERSAAPPSTDTQYF
.	TRBV18	once	TRBJ1-1	TGTGCCAGCTCACCAAGCCTGGTAAGGGGGAACACTGAAGCTTTCTTT	CASSPSLVRGNTEAFF
.	TRBV7-9	.	TRBJ2-1	TGTGCCCTGGGGCAGGATTACAATGAGCAGTTCTTC	CALGQDYNEQFF
.	TRBV27	.	TRBJ1-1	TGTGCCAGCAGTTTATCCAGGGCATCCACTGAAGCTTTCTTT	CASSLSRASTEAFF
.	TRBV11-2	.	TRBJ2-1	TGTGCCAGCAGCTATAGCCGTGGAACAGGGCTCCACTACAATGAGCAGTTCTTC	CASSYSRGTGLHYNEQFF
TRBD1	TRBV19	.	TRBJ1-1	TGTGCCAGTAGTATTGCTACCGAGGCAGGGGGCGCGACTGAAGCTTTCTTT	CASSIATEAGGATEAFF
.	TRBV19	.	TRBJ1-2	TGTGCCAGTAAGGTGGAGCCACACAGGGATCGCTATGGCTACACCTTC	CASKVEPHRDRYGYTF
.	TRBV6-5	.	TRBJ1-2	TGTGCCAGCAGAGAGAGGGGATCGCCCGGCTACACCTTC	CASRERGSPGYTF
TRBD1	TRBV3-1/TRBV3-2	.	TRBJ1-2	TGTGCCAGCAGCCCCCATCGGACAGGGGACTATGGCTACACCTTC	CASSPHRTGDYGYTF
.	TRBV27	few	TRBJ1-2	TGTGCCAGCTCTCCCTCGGTACTTCATGGCTACACCTTC	CASSPSVLHGYTF
.	TRBV10-2	.	TRBJ1-6	TGCGCCAGCAGTCGCGATCCCGGTGCCTATAATTCACCCCTCCACTTT	CASSRDPGAYNSPLHF
TRBD1	TRBV11-2	.	TRBJ1-5	TGTGCCAGCAGCGAAGGGACAGGGGGCGCATTACAGCCCCAGCATTTT	CASSEGTGGALQPQHF
.	TRBV2	.	TRBJ1-5	TGTGCCAGCAGGGGGCAGGTCGGTCAGCCCCAGCATTTT	CASRGQVGQPQHF
.	TRBV7-9	.	TRBJ1-1	TGTGCCAGCAGCAAACAAACAGGGCTCACTGAAGCTTTCTTT	CASSKQTGLTEAFF
TRBD1	TRBV28	.	TRBJ1-2	TGTGCCACCCCCGGTCAGGGGGTCGGCTACACCTTC	CATPGQGVGYTF
.	TRBV27	.	TRBJ1-2	TGTGCCACTTCCAACCGGGACGGCCATGGCTACACCTTC	CATSNRDGHGYTF
.	TRBV30	once	TRBJ2-2	TGTGCCTCGTGGGGAGGGGAGCTGTTTTTT	CASWGGELFF
.	TRBV5-5	.	TRBJ1-1	TGTGCCAGCAGCAGTGGGACCTACAGCACTGAAGCTTTCTTT	CASSSGTYSTEAFF